This T cell receptor beta chain was recovered during a study of blood T cell repertoires in COVID-19. TCRdb keeps only in-frame clones here, not all; method: immunoSEQ multiplex PCR. Seen here are under 250,000 clones, about 90% observed once, and the top ten hold approximately 1.2%. CDR3 length: 15 residues. The germline gives CDR1 SGHNT, CDR2 YYREEE (reference sequence). V was cut by 0 bases and J by 7 bases, with 16 bases left in between. The gene calls are TRBV5-4 and TRBJ1-2, with D uncertain. The material sequenced was peripheral blood. The TCR was taken from a man younger than 45 with acute or convalescent COVID-19. DNA of the CDR3: TGTGCCAGCAGCTTGGACACGAGGGATCCCGGTGGCTACACCTTC. This encodes CASSLDTRDPGGYTF.